The subject of this entry is one TCR beta chain. Its antigen is still unknown. Sequencing used immunoSEQ multiplex PCR; TCRdb keeps in-frame clones, though not all of them. The table shows 150,000 to 200,000 clones, with about nine tenths occurring only once. The sample belongs to a study of T cell responses to AZD1222 COVID-19 vaccine. Study-wide findings and caveats: The study identified only five to seven AZD1222 recipients as seropositive at baseline. None of the repertoires were sampled until the peak T cell response had passed.

The germline V gene has CDR1 SGHRS and CDR2 YFSETQ. This CDR3 has 15 amino acids. V lost 3 bases, J lost 1 base, and 10 bases lay in between. The TCR comes from an adult in good health. Sequencing was performed on peripheral blood, taken on day 0 of AZD1222 vaccination. The rearrangement links TRBV5-1 to TRBJ2-2; D is ambiguous. The CDR3 protein is CASSSVAGNTGELFF. Written as DNA, the CDR3 is TGCGCCAGCAGCTCCGTTGCAGGGAACACCGGGGAGCTGTTTTTT.